Shown below are 13 T cell receptor beta chains from a single sample sequenced in a study of blood T cell repertoires in COVID-19. Clones were read by immunoSEQ multiplex PCR, and TCRdb kept only the in-frame ones, dropping some. This table has about 190,000 clones, roughly 81% appearing once. Sequencing was done on a sample of peripheral blood. The origin of the receptors is a woman in her 70s with active or convalescent COVID-19.

This clone has just one count. The gene calls are TRBV27 and TRBJ1-1; D possibly corresponds to TRBD1 (5 bases). Between the trimmed V and J ends, which lost 2 bases and 6 bases, there was a span of 10 bases. CDR3 size: 13 residues. CDR1 is MNHEY, CDR2 SMNVEV, per germline (reference sequence). CDR3 in DNA: TGTGCCAGCAGTTTACAGGGATGGCCTGAAGCTTTCTTT. Its translation is CASSLQGWPEAFF.

V gene TRBV9 combines with J gene TRBJ2-3; tentative D call: TRBD1 (6 bases). Germline values: CDR1 SGDLS, CDR2 YYNGEE. V was shortened by 0 bases and J by 6 bases, with 14 bases between the two germline ends. The CDR3 sequence is 15 residues long. The CDR3 nucleotides read TGTGCCAGCAGCGTAGTACAAAGCGGACAGGATACGCAGTATTTT. Translated: CASSVVQSGQDTQYF.

The V gene is TRBV5-1, the J gene TRBJ2-2; 11 bases align to TRBD1. The length of the CDR3 is 15 residues. CDR1 SGHRS and CDR2 YFSETQ come from the germline V gene. V shed 5 bases and J 4 bases; nucleotides not matched to a gene: 4. For the CDR3, the DNA is TGCGCCAGCAGTGCCGGGACAGGGGGCACCGGGGAGCTGTTTTTT. Its translation: CASSAGTGGTGELFF.

This rearrangement joins TRBV7-9 to TRBJ2-1; 10 nucleotides agree with TRBD2. V was pared by 5 bases and J by 4 bases, with 5 bases of the junction left unmatched. The CDR3 totals 15 residues. CDR1 is SEHNR and CDR2 is FQNEAQ in the germline V gene (reference sequence). The CDR3 spells CASSAGTSAYNEQFF. For the CDR3, the DNA is TGTGCCAGCAGCGCCGGGACTAGCGCTTACAATGAGCAGTTCTTC.

This chain connects TRBV19 to TRBJ2-1; 7 bases are shared with TRBD2. The germline CDR1 and CDR2 sequences are LNHDA and SQIVND (reference sequence). This CDR3 contains 15 residues. The junction had 3 bases not matched to a gene; V was cut back by 1 base and J by 3 bases. CDR3 sequence: CASSIGGLNYNEQFF. In nucleotides, the CDR3 is TGTGCCAGTAGTATAGGGGGACTAAACTACAATGAGCAGTTCTTC.

V gene TRBV7-9 combines with J gene TRBJ2-4, with 10 bases that match TRBD1. Germline V gene sequence: CDR1 SEHNR, CDR2 FQNEAQ (reference sequence). V lost 1 base and J lost 8; bases outside the gene matches: 2. The CDR3 runs 14 residues. The CDR3 spells CASSLGQGADIQYF. In nucleotides, the CDR3 is TGTGCCAGCAGCTTAGGACAGGGGGCCGACATTCAGTACTTC.

The chain is built from TRBV19 and TRBJ2-3; the D gene is possibly TRBD1 (5 bases). Per germline, CDR1 LNHDA and CDR2 SQIVND (reference sequence). The CDR3 runs 18 residues. Between the trimmed V and J ends, which lost 9 bases and 2 bases, there was a span of 27 bases. DNA of the CDR3: TGTGCCAGACAGCGAATCAGCTCAAGCAGGGAAGACACAGATACGCAGTATTTT. This translates into CARQRISSSREDTDTQYF.

The chain joins TRBV9 to TRBJ2-7; 9 bases fit TRBD2. Looked up from germline, CDR1 is SGDLS and CDR2 is YYNGEE. The CDR3 length is 15 residues. Trimming cost V 2 bases and J 2 bases; bases outside gene matches: 5. Here the CDR3 DNA reads TGTGCCAGCAGCGTCCTAGCGGGACGTACCTACGAGCAGTACTTC. Translated, it gives CASSVLAGRTYEQYF.

The V call is TRBV4-1, the J call TRBJ2-7; tentative D call: TRBD2 (5 bases). Trimming left V 0 bases short and J 0 bases short, with 12 bases between. Germline loops: CDR1 MGHRA, CDR2 YSYEKL. The CDR3 runs 16 residues. DNA for the CDR3: TGCGCCAGCAGCCAAGATCGGGGAGAGCTCTCCTACGAGCAGTACTTC. Residues: CASSQDRGELSYEQYF.

CDR3: CASRTGGGETQYF. CDR3 nucleotide sequence: TGTGCCAGCAGGACAGGGGGCGGAGAGACCCAGTACTTC. The chain couples TRBV7-2 to TRBJ2-5; 10 bases are a match to TRBD1. J was trimmed by 4 bases and V by 6 bases; bases with no gene match: 2. This CDR3 spans 13 amino acids. Germline V gene sequence: CDR1 SGHTA, CDR2 FQGNSA.

This chain links TRBV29-1 with TRBJ1-1, with D possibly matching TRBD1 (6 bases). V was clipped by 5 bases and J by 4 bases, with 17 bases between them. There are 14 residues in the CDR3. Looked up from germline, CDR1 is SQVTM and CDR2 is ANQGSEA. The CDR3 sequence: CSVSGQWKGTEAFF. The CDR3 region has the DNA TGCAGCGTTTCCGGACAGTGGAAGGGCACTGAAGCTTTCTTT.

The CDR3 DNA reads as TGTGCCAGCAGTTACAGGCAACAGGGTGGCCACGAGCAGTACTTC. Translation gives CASSYRQQGGHEQYF. J is TRBJ2-7 and V is TRBV6-5; D may be TRBD1 (6 bases). The CDR3 contains 15 residues. V was pared by 2 bases and J by 5 bases, with 16 bases between. The germline V gene encodes CDR1 MNHEY and CDR2 SVGAGI.

The CDR3 spells CASSEQNSGNTIYF. CDR3 nucleotides: TGTGCCAGCAGTGAGCAGAACTCTGGAAACACCATATATTTT. The rearrangement joins TRBV6-1 to TRBJ1-3, with D unclear. CDR1 is MNHNS, CDR2 SASEGT, per germline. V was clipped by 3 bases and J by 0 bases, with 6 bases between them. The CDR3 has 14 residues.